The 19 T cell receptor beta chains reported below all come from one sample, sequenced in a study of T cells in Graves' hyperthyroidism and ophthalmopathy. From RNA transcripts, TCR beta CDR3 regions were amplified. The HTBI set primed first-round TCR CDR3 RT-PCR. In TCRdb, the multiplex PCR reads were re-called with MiXCR into one record per CDR3 protein. This repertoire shows 500,000 to 800,000 distinct CDR3 sequences, about 14% found once; its top ten account for approximately 12%. Sequences were obtained from blood. The receptor source for this set is a woman aged 45-65 years with Graves' ophthalmopathy.

In its sample, this clonotype was seen many times. The rearrangement joins TRBV6-1 to TRBJ1-5; TRBD1 might be the D (5 bases). The germline gives CDR1 MNHNS, CDR2 SASEGT. V lost 7 bases to trimming and J lost 6 bases, with 19 bases between them. This CDR3 region has 15 residues. The CDR3 sequence: CASNSLRGLPQPQHF. CDR3 nucleotides: TGTGCCAGCAATTCCTTACGGGGCCTCCCTCAGCCCCAGCATTTT.

This clonotype was counted ten times or more. The chain recombines TRBV12-5 with TRBJ1-3, with 9 positions matching TRBD1. The junction had 5 bases not matched to a gene; V was cut back by 3 bases and J by 5 bases. This CDR3 is 15 amino acids long. The germline CDR1 and CDR2 sequences are LGHNT and FRNRAP. The CDR3 loop is CASGFRDRVRNTIYF. DNA of the CDR3: TGTGCTAGTGGTTTCCGGGACAGGGTTAGAAACACCATATATTTT.

As concerns this clonotype: A read error may account for a junction end that differs from germline. The chain couples TRBV5-1 to TRBJ2-2, with D possibly matching TRBD1 (6 bases). CDR3 length: 13 amino acids. Germline loops: CDR1 SGHRS, CDR2 YFSETQ. CDR3 residues: CANSLGGTGELFF. The DNA of the CDR3 is TGCGCCAACAGCTTAGGGGGTACCGGGGAGCTGTTTTTT.

The table lists this clonotype with many counts. The chain has TRBV20-1 and TRBJ2-5, with TRBD2 matching 14 bases. J was trimmed by 4 bases and V by 2 bases; bases with no gene match: 12. The CDR3 consists of 18 residues. The germline gives CDR1 DFQATT, CDR2 SNEGSKA (reference sequence). CDR3: CSARLLTSGRVGRETQYF. In DNA, the CDR3 is TGCAGTGCTAGACTATTGACTAGCGGGAGGGTGGGTCGAGAGACCCAGTACTTC.

Only one count was recorded for this clonotype. The chain has TRBV2 and TRBJ1-2; D gene uncertain. Germline CDR1 is SNHLY and CDR2 is FYNNEI. The CDR3 is 13 amino acids. Trimming left V 0 bases short and J 5 bases short, with 7 bases between. In nucleotides, the CDR3 is TGTGCCAGCAGTGAAGCGCCACTGTATGGCTACACCTTC. Residues: CASSEAPLYGYTF.

This clonotype was seen more than once but under ten times. The V gene is TRBV6-2 or TRBV6-3, the J gene TRBJ2-7; 8 nucleotides line up with TRBD2. Germline assignment: CDR1 MNHEY and CDR2 SVGEGT. This CDR3 is 14 amino acids long. Losses at the gene ends were 6 bases for V and 4 bases for J; bases not matched to a gene: 8. The CDR3 DNA follows: TGTGCCAGCAGAACCGGGACTAGAAGGTACGAGCAGTACTTC. It is translated as CASRTGTRRYEQYF.

The V call is TRBV5-1, the J call TRBJ2-1; tentatively, D is TRBD1 (6 bases). V lost 0 bases to trimming and J lost 7 bases, with 17 bases between them. CDR1 SGHRS and CDR2 YFSETQ come from the germline V gene. The CDR3 is made up of 16 amino acids. The CDR3 protein is CASSLAGAMSLNEQFF. The CDR3 nucleotides read TGCGCCAGCAGCTTGGCAGGGGCAATGTCGTTAAATGAGCAGTTCTTC.

The CDR3 DNA is TGCGCCAGCAGCTCAGGACTAGCGGGAGGTATCTCCTACGAGCAGTACTTC. It specifies CASSSGLAGGISYEQYF. The chain joins TRBV5-1 to TRBJ2-7; TRBD2 agrees at 14 bases. V lost 3 bases to trimming and J lost 0 bases; unmatched junction nucleotides: 5. The CDR3 is 17 amino acids. Germline lookup yields CDR1 SGHRS and CDR2 YFSETQ. The full variable domain, its missing parts supplied by reference TRBV5-1 and TRBJ2-7, is KAGVTQTPRYLIKTRGQQVTLSCSPISGHRSVSWYQQTPGQGLQFLFEYFSETQRNKGNFPGRFSGRQFSNSRSEMNVSTLELGDSALYLCASSSGLAGGISYEQYFGPGTRLTVT.

The table lists this clonotype with many counts. The chain is built from TRBV7-8 and TRBJ2-7; 8 bases match TRBD1. The length of the CDR3 is 14 residues. CDR1 is SGHVS, CDR2 FQNEAQ, per germline. V dropped 5 bases and J dropped 1; count of bases not matched to a gene: 4. CDR3 coding DNA: TGTGCCAGCAGCACACAGGGGGGATCCTACGAGCAGTACTTC. It translates to CASSTQGGSYEQYF. The entire variable domain, with the rest obtained from reference TRBV7-8 and TRBJ2-7, is as follows: GAGVSQSPRYKVAKRGQDVALRCDPISGHVSLFWYQQALGQGPEFLTYFQNEAQLDKSGLPSDRFFAERPEGSVSTLKIQRTQQEDSAVYLCASSTQGGSYEQYFGPGTRLTVT.

Many counts were recorded for this clonotype. The chain is built from TRBV28 and TRBJ2-7, with 8 nucleotides matching TRBD1. The CDR3 extends over 16 amino acids. The V gene's germline CDR1 is MDHEN and CDR2 SYDVKM. J gave up 4 bases and V 3 bases, and 11 bases lay outside the gene matches. As DNA, the CDR3 is TGTGCCAGCAGTTTCGTCCAGGGGGCCATTTTGTACGAGCAGTACTTC. Translated: CASSFVQGAILYEQYF.

This clonotype occurred a few times. The chain uses TRBV27 and TRBJ2-7, with no clear D. Per germline, CDR1 MNHEY and CDR2 SMNVEV (reference sequence). CDR3 size: 11 residues. Trimming left V 8 bases short and J 0 bases short, with 5 bases between. DNA for the CDR3: TGTGCCAGCGCAAGCTCCTACGAGCAGTACTTC. This encodes CASASSYEQYF.

This clonotype was picked up many times. The chain carries TRBV3-1 and TRBJ1-1, with D uncertain. V dropped 0 bases and J dropped 1 base, with 18 bases sitting between them. This CDR3 contains 18 residues. Germline assignment: CDR1 LGHDT and CDR2 YNNKEL (reference sequence). CDR3 bases: TGTGCCAGCAGCCAAGATCGACCTCATAGGGCTACGAACACTGAAGCTTTCTTT. This codes for CASSQDRPHRATNTEAFF.

This clonotype was observed a few times. The V gene is TRBV19, the J gene TRBJ2-7; 12 bases are shared with TRBD2. CDR1 is LNHDA and CDR2 is SQIVND in the germline V gene (reference sequence). The CDR3 totals 18 residues. V shed 5 bases, J shed 4 bases, and the junction held 15 bases outside the gene matches. As DNA, the CDR3 is TGTGCCAGTAGTCGCCGCCAGCTTCTAGCGGGAGGGCCATACGAGCAGTACTTC. Its protein product is CASSRRQLLAGGPYEQYF.

This clonotype was observed many times. CDR3 amino acids: CASSLGAVPDTQYF. The CDR3 coding sequence is TGTGCCAGCAGCTTAGGCGCAGTGCCAGATACGCAGTATTTT. The chain combines TRBV7-2 with TRBJ2-3; D is unresolved. Per the germline V gene, CDR1 is SGHTA and CDR2 is FQGNSA. CDR3 length: 14 residues. V was pared by 1 base and J by 4 bases, with 9 bases between.

This clonotype was counted ten times or more. The junction shows a germline mismatch at one end, possibly a read error. This sequence joins TRBV20-1 and TRBJ2-7; 7 bases are shared with TRBD2. The CDR3 sequence is 17 residues long. Germline-derived CDR1 and CDR2 are DFQATT and SNEGSKA (reference sequence). CDR3: CSARDTGAGEVSYEQYF. CDR3 in DNA: TGCAGTGCGAGAGACACCGGGGCGGGAGAGGTATCCTACGAGCAGTACTTC.

J is TRBJ2-1 and V is TRBV18; 13 positions agree with TRBD2. Trimming took 0 bases from V and 2 from J; bases not matched to a gene: 4. CDR1 and CDR2 (germline): KGHSH, LQKENI. There are 18 residues in the CDR3. The CDR3 bases are TGTGCCAGCTCACCACCGGGACTAGCGGGAAGTACCTACAATGAGCAGTTCTTC. As protein: CASSPPGLAGSTYNEQFF.

This clonotype was picked up a small number of times. The missing conserved phenylalanine or tryptophan at the end of this CDR3 makes a read error likely. The chain employs TRBV6-2 or TRBV6-3 and TRBJ2-7; D unclear. V was pared by 5 bases and J by 3 bases, with 8 bases between. The CDR3 is 12 residues long. CDR1 MNHEY and CDR2 SVGEGT come from the germline V gene. The CDR3 nucleotides are TGTGCCAGCAGTCGCGTCGGCTACGAGCAGTACCTC. Translation gives CASSRVGYEQYL.

This clonotype occurred a few times. V usage is TRBV19 and J usage is TRBJ1-2; possibly TRBD1 for D (5 bases). CDR3 length: 14 amino acids. CDR1 is LNHDA and CDR2 is SQIVND in the germline V gene (reference sequence). With 6 bases removed from V and 4 bases from J, the gap between germline ends came to 15 bases. The CDR3 bases are TGTGCCAGTAGAATGAGAACCCAGGGCTATGGCTACACCTTC. This translates into CASRMRTQGYGYTF.

The chain recombines TRBV6-2 or TRBV6-3 with TRBJ1-3, with 8 positions matching TRBD1. CDR1 is MNHEY, CDR2 SVGEGT, per germline. V lost 0 bases to trimming and J lost 7 bases; unmatched junction nucleotides: 5. The CDR3 covers 15 residues. Here the CDR3 reads CASSYSPAGGNTIYF. DNA for the CDR3: TGTGCCAGCAGTTACTCCCCGGCAGGGGGCAACACCATATATTTT.